This T cell receptor (beta chain) stems from a study of blood T cell repertoires in COVID-19. At the level of the study: The United States, Italy and Spain provided the acute and convalescent COVID-19 samples. Sample material is recorded as cDNA or gDNA derived from T cells, B-cell-depleted T cells, or PBMCs.

The J segment lost 5 bases and the V segment lost 6 bases, leaving 9 bases of the junction unmatched. The CDR3 is 15 residues long. The V gene's germline CDR1 is SSHAT and CDR2 FNYEAQ (reference sequence). As processed by the authors: Estimates of nucleated cell counts were drawn from the amplification of reference gene primers. TCRdb's table, derived via immunoSEQ multiplex PCR, lists solely in-frame clones and lacks some. V and J calls and clone size follow that table, whereas D and trimming were derived from the DNA. There are 140,000 to 150,000 clones in the sample; approximately 90% occur only once, and roughly an eighth lies in the top ten. A Seattle source enrolled patients during active infection and followed them longitudinally.

The source of this sequence is a young man with COVID-19, enrolled during active disease. The specimen was peripheral blood. The chain joins TRBV7-7 to TRBJ2-2, with 7 positions matching TRBD2. CDR3 residues: CASSPFDGRTGELFF. The CDR3 nucleotides are TGTGCCAGCAGTCCTTTTGACGGGAGGACCGGGGAGCTGTTTTTT.